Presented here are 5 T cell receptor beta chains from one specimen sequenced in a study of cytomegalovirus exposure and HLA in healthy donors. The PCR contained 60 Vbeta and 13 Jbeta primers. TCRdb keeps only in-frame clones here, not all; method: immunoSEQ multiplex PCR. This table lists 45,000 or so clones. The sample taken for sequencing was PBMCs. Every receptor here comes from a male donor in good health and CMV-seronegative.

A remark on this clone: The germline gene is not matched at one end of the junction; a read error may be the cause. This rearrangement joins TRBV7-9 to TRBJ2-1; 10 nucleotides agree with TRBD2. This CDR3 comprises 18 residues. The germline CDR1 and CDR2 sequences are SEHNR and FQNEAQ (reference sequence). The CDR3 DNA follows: TGTGCCAGCCGCGCCGGACTAGCGGATCACGCCTCCGACAATGAGCAGTTCTTC. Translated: CASRAGLADHASDNEQFF. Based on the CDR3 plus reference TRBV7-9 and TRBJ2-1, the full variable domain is DTGVSQNPRHKITKRGQNVTFRCDPISEHNRLYWYRQTLGQGPEFLTYFQNEAQLEKSRLLSDRFSAERPKGSFSTLEIQRTEQGDSAMYLCASRAGLADHASDNEQFFGPGTRLTVL.

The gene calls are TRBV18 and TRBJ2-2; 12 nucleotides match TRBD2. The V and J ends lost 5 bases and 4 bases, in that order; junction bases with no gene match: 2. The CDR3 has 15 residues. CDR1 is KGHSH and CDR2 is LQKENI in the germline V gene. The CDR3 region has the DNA TGTGCCAGCTCAACGGGACTAGCGGGCACCGGGGAGCTGTTTTTT. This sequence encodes CASSTGLAGTGELFF.

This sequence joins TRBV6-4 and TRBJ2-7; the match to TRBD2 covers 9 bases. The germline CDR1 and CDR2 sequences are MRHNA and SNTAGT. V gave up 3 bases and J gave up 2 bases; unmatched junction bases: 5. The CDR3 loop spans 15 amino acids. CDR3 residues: CASSDRTSETYEQYF. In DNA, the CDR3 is TGTGCCAGCAGTGATAGGACTAGCGAAACCTACGAGCAGTACTTC.

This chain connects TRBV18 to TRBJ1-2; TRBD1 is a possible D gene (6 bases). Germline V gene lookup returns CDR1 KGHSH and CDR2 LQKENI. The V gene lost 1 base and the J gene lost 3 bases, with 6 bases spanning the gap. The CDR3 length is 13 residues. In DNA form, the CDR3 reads TGTGCCAGCTCACCACGACAGGACTATGGCTACACCTTC. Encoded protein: CASSPRQDYGYTF.

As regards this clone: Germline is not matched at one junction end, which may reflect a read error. The CDR3 reads CASSLGAGRRRANVPTF. CDR3 nucleotides: TGTGCCAGCAGCTTAGGAGCCGGCAGAAGGAGGGCCAACGTCCCGACTTTC. J is TRBJ2-6 and V is TRBV7-9; D perhaps matches TRBD2 (6 bases). The V gene's germline CDR1 is SEHNR and CDR2 FQNEAQ (reference sequence). The CDR3 is 17 residues long.